This TCR beta chain was documented in a study of blood T cell repertoires in COVID-19. Study-level background: Whether acute or convalescent, the COVID-19 samples came from the United States, Italy and Spain. Sample material is recorded as cDNA or gDNA derived from T cells, B-cell-depleted T cells, or PBMCs.

Original analysis: Researchers report that nucleated cell counts were estimated from reference gene primer amplification. TCRdb keeps only in-frame clones here, not all; method: immunoSEQ multiplex PCR. V, J and clone size are those of that table, while D and trimming were read from the DNA. The profile shows 150,000 to 170,000 clones, roughly 84% of them singletons. CDR3 length equals 13 residues. Germline V gene sequence: CDR1 SGDLS, CDR2 YYNGEE. V dropped 4 bases and J dropped 5; count of bases not matched to a gene: 5. Enrollment of patients from Seattle took place during active infection, with longitudinal follow-up.

Sequencing input: peripheral blood. This chain joins TRBV9 and TRBJ1-2; 7 bases align to TRBD1. The receptor's source is a woman in her sixties with COVID-19, enrolled during active disease. The CDR3 DNA is TGTGCCAGCAGCCGGGACAGTCAATATGGCTACACCTTC. Amino acid sequence: CASSRDSQYGYTF.